The rows below give T cell receptor beta chains drawn from one sample of a study of shared clonotypes between healthy human individuals. Data came from immunoSEQ multiplex PCR; TCRdb stores just in-frame clones and leaves some out. This table holds nearly 1 million clones, 76% found once. Material: memory CD4+ T cells sorted from blood. These receptors were collected from a man younger than 35 in good health. The CDR3 runs from the conserved cysteine through the conserved F or W. D genes are given only for firm matches. Not all rows give a size; the values are once, few, many and, for expanded clones, a class.

abundance	v_gene	j_gene	d_gene	CDR3aa	CDR3nt
once	TRBV12-2	TRBJ2-7	-	CASRPCLILAGLYEQYF	TGTGCAAGTCGCCCCTGTCTGATATTAGCGGGTCTTTACGAGCAGTACTTC
-	TRBV5-1	TRBJ2-3	-	CASSEGRSTDTQYF	TGCGCCAGCAGCGAGGGACGGAGCACAGATACGCAGTATTTT
once	TRBV11-2	TRBJ1-1	-	CASSLDPVVAFF	TGTGCCAGCAGCTTAGATCCGGTTGTGGCTTTCTTT
once	TRBV25-1	TRBJ2-1	TRBD2	CASSEYRGTSGTHNEQFF	TGTGCCAGCAGTGAATATAGAGGGACTAGCGGGACCCACAATGAGCAGTTCTTC
-	TRBV28	TRBJ1-1	-	CAREGMNTEAFF	TGTGCCCGAGAGGGGATGAACACTGAAGCTTTCTTT
-	TRBV6-4	TRBJ1-5	-	CASTGTANQPQHF	TGTGCCAGTACCGGGACCGCTAATCAGCCCCAGCATTTT
-	TRBV6-6	TRBJ2-7	-	CASSYGDSRNYEQYF	TGTGCCAGCAGTTACGGTGACAGCCGTAACTACGAGCAGTACTTC
-	TRBV7-2	TRBJ2-2	-	CASSVSSRGNTGELFF	TGTGCCAGCAGCGTATCTTCGCGGGGGAACACCGGGGAGCTGTTTTTT
-	TRBV10-2	TRBJ2-7	-	CASSEFRGKMGVSYEQYF	TGCGCCAGCAGTGAGTTTCGGGGGAAAATGGGTGTAAGCTACGAGCAGTACTTC
once	TRBV6-1	TRBJ1-4	-	CASSTHQGTNEKLFF	TGTGCCAGCAGTACTCACCAGGGAACGAATGAAAAACTGTTTTTT
-	TRBV20-1	TRBJ1-1	-	CSASYGAGAFF	TGCAGTGCTAGTTATGGGGCGGGGGCTTTCTTT
-	TRBV4-3	TRBJ1-5	-	CASSQERNQPQHF	TGCGCCAGCAGCCAAGAACGGAATCAGCCCCAGCATTTT
-	TRBV5-6	TRBJ2-1	TRBD2	CASRYSSGNEQFF	TGTGCCAGCAGGTATTCTAGCGGCAATGAGCAGTTCTTC
-	TRBV6-1	TRBJ2-5	-	CASSEAPGPQETQYF	TGTGCCAGCAGTGAAGCCCCAGGACCCCAAGAGACCCAGTACTTC
-	TRBV5-5	TRBJ2-7	-	CASSLNDEQYF	TGTGCCAGCAGCTTGAACGACGAGCAGTACTTC
-	TRBV30	TRBJ2-7	TRBD1	CAWKGASEQYF	TGTGCCTGGAAGGGGGCATCCGAGCAGTACTTC
-	TRBV30	TRBJ1-1	-	CAWGVGWNTEAFF	TGTGCCTGGGGGGTCGGTTGGAACACTGAAGCTTTCTTT
-	TRBV7-9	TRBJ1-3	TRBD1	CASSLGGTAGNTIYF	TGTGCCAGCAGCTTAGGAGGGACAGCGGGAAACACCATATATTTT
-	TRBV6-6	TRBJ2-1	-	CASSQGLRDEQFF	TGTGCCAGCAGCCAGGGTCTGAGGGATGAGCAGTTCTTC
-	TRBV19	TRBJ2-5	TRBD1	CASKGQGAWETQYF	TGTGCCAGTAAAGGACAGGGGGCCTGGGAGACCCAGTACTTC
-	TRBV28	TRBJ1-2	-	CASSTQGFYGYTF	TGTGCCAGCAGTACTCAGGGCTTCTATGGCTACACCTTC
-	TRBV7-2	TRBJ1-1	-	CASSLAGRPMNTEAFF	TGTGCCAGCAGCTTAGCGGGGCGGCCGATGAACACTGAAGCTTTCTTT
-	TRBV6-1	TRBJ1-2	-	CASSEGQDLYGYTF	TGTGCCAGCAGTGAAGGACAGGACCTCTATGGCTACACCTTC
-	TRBV28	TRBJ1-4	TRBD1	CASRPQGNEKLFF	TGTGCCAGCAGACCACAGGGGAATGAAAAACTGTTTTTT
-	TRBV7-8	TRBJ1-6	-	CASSLAGGNSPLHF	TGTGCCAGCAGCTTAGCGGGGGGTAATTCACCCCTCCACTTT
few	TRBV6-1	TRBJ2-7	TRBD1	CVASGQRYEQYF	TGCGTTGCGTCGGGACAGCGTTACGAGCAGTACTTC
-	TRBV5-4	TRBJ2-7	-	CASSLSGTLGYEQYF	TGTGCCAGCAGCTTGTCCGGGACTCTGGGATACGAGCAGTACTTC
-	TRBV5-1	TRBJ1-2	-	CASSLSSAYGYTF	TGCGCCAGCAGCTTAAGCTCTGCATATGGCTACACCTTC
-	TRBV19	TRBJ2-1	-	CASSMGVMAGPQFF	TGTGCCAGTAGTATGGGGGTTATGGCCGGGCCGCAGTTCTTC
-	TRBV19	TRBJ1-1	TRBD1	CASSTLQGAGTEAFF	TGTGCCAGTAGCACACTACAGGGGGCAGGCACTGAAGCTTTCTTT
-	TRBV5-1	TRBJ2-1	-	CASSLGEQSREQFF	TGCGCCAGCAGCTTGGGGGAACAGAGTAGGGAGCAGTTCTTC
-	TRBV7-2	TRBJ2-4	TRBD2	CASSLAGGPWNIQYF	TGTGCCAGCAGCTTAGCGGGAGGGCCGTGGAACATTCAGTACTTC
-	TRBV27	TRBJ1-6	-	CASSLSPGRFSPLHF	TGTGCCAGCAGTTTATCCCCGGGGAGGTTTTCACCCCTCCACTTT
-	TRBV5-1	TRBJ2-3	-	CASSIGGLSTDTQYF	TGCGCCAGCAGCATAGGGGGGCTGAGCACAGATACGCAGTATTTT
-	TRBV30	TRBJ1-2	-	CAWSEGKGYGYTF	TGTGCCTGGAGTGAAGGGAAGGGCTATGGCTACACCTTC
-	TRBV6-1	TRBJ2-7	TRBD2	CASSEVGGLPYEQYF	TGTGCCAGCAGTGAAGTGGGAGGGTTACCCTACGAGCAGTACTTC
-	TRBV9	TRBJ1-5	-	CASSVDPGGNQPQHF	TGTGCCAGCAGCGTAGACCCCGGGGGCAATCAGCCCCAGCATTTT
once	TRBV4-1	TRBJ2-5	TRBD2	CASSQETSGGHGETQYF	TGCGCCAGCAGCCAAGAAACTAGCGGGGGCCACGGGGAGACCCAGTACTTC
-	TRBV2	TRBJ2-2	-	CASSGRRANTGELFF	TGTGCCAGCAGTGGACGGCGGGCGAACACCGGGGAGCTGTTTTTT
few	TRBV29-1	TRBJ1-1	TRBD1	CSVIGAGGNTEAFF	TGCAGCGTCATTGGGGCAGGGGGAAACACTGAAGCTTTCTTT
-	TRBV11-3	TRBJ2-2	-	CASSLTGVSTGELFF	TGTGCCAGCAGCTTAACAGGAGTCTCCACCGGGGAGCTGTTTTTT
-	TRBV19	TRBJ2-1	TRBD1	CASRDRGPGKQFF	TGTGCCAGTAGAGACAGGGGGCCTGGTAAGCAGTTCTTC
-	TRBV7-2	TRBJ2-7	TRBD2	CASSLRSAGDSYEQYF	TGTGCCAGCAGCTTACGGTCAGCGGGAGACTCCTACGAGCAGTACTTC
-	TRBV30	TRBJ1-4	-	CACRRQGFRTNEKLFF	TGTGCCTGTCGGCGGCAGGGTTTTCGGACTAATGAAAAACTGTTTTTT
-	TRBV29-1	TRBJ2-7	-	CSVESSYEQYF	TGCAGCGTTGAAAGCTCCTACGAGCAGTACTTC
once	TRBV18	TRBJ1-1	-	CASSSIQGNTEAFF	TGTGCCAGCTCATCGATACAGGGGAACACTGAAGCTTTCTTT
few	TRBV28	TRBJ2-6	TRBD1	CASCGTGLSGANVLTF	TGTGCCAGCTGTGGGACAGGCCTCTCTGGGGCCAACGTCCTGACTTTC
-	TRBV27	TRBJ1-2	-	CASRGEQRSDSGRSKGYTF	TGTGCCAGCAGGGGCGAACAGAGGAGTGATTCTGGCCGATCAAAGGGCTACACCTTC
-	TRBV2	TRBJ2-7	-	CASTEVRAGEQCF	TGTGCCAGCACCGAGGTCCGTGCGGGCGAGCAGTGCTTC
few	TRBV6-1	TRBJ2-3	TRBD2	CASSEVGGSGTDTQYF	TGTGCCAGCAGTGAAGTGGGCGGGAGCGGCACAGATACGCAGTATTTT
once	TRBV14	TRBJ2-7	TRBD2	CASSLRAGGPYEQYF	TGTGCCAGCAGCCTCAGAGCGGGGGGGCCTTACGAGCAGTACTTC
few	TRBV5-8	TRBJ2-7	-	CASSQWGLANSYEQYF	TGTGCCAGCAGCCAATGGGGACTCGCGAACTCCTACGAGCAGTACTTC
-	TRBV6-6	TRBJ2-7	TRBD1	CASSYSGQGPYEQYF	TGTGCCAGCAGTTACTCAGGACAGGGCCCCTACGAGCAGTACTTC
-	TRBV11-2	TRBJ1-2	-	CASSLARTANYGYTF	TGTGCCAGCAGCTTAGCTCGGACCGCGAACTATGGCTACACCTTC
-	TRBV4-1	TRBJ1-2	-	CASSQDWGTGSYGYTF	TGCGCCAGCAGCCAAGATTGGGGAACAGGGAGCTATGGCTACACCTTC
-	TRBV7-9	TRBJ1-1	-	CASSLKADGTEAFF	TGTGCCAGCAGCTTAAAGGCCGACGGCACTGAAGCTTTCTTT
-	TRBV4-2	TRBJ2-3	-	CASSARDTPSADTQYF	TGTGCCAGCAGCGCCCGGGACACACCTAGCGCAGATACGCAGTATTTT